This T cell receptor beta chain was identified in a study of T cell responses to AZD1222 COVID-19 vaccine. Study-level findings and limits: Epitopes outside B.1.351 and B.1.1.7 mutated regions reportedly drew nearly half of spike TCRs.

The assay was immunoSEQ multiplex PCR, and TCRdb's table has in-frame clones only and misses some. The sample consists of over 100,000 clones, roughly 90% of them appearing once. Looked up from germline, CDR1 is MNHEY and CDR2 is SVGAGI. The CDR3 totals 14 residues. The V gene end was trimmed by 6 bases and the J gene end by 2 bases; junction bases not matched to a gene: 5. About this clone itself: As yet, its antigen is unknown.

The sample in question was peripheral blood, obtained on day 0 of AZD1222 vaccination. The receptor comes from an adult in good health. This rearrangement joins TRBV6-5 to TRBJ1-2; 8 nucleotides line up with TRBD1. In DNA form, the CDR3 reads TGTGCCAGCAGGCCCGGACAGGGCAACTATGGCTACACCTTC. Translation gives CASRPGQGNYGYTF.